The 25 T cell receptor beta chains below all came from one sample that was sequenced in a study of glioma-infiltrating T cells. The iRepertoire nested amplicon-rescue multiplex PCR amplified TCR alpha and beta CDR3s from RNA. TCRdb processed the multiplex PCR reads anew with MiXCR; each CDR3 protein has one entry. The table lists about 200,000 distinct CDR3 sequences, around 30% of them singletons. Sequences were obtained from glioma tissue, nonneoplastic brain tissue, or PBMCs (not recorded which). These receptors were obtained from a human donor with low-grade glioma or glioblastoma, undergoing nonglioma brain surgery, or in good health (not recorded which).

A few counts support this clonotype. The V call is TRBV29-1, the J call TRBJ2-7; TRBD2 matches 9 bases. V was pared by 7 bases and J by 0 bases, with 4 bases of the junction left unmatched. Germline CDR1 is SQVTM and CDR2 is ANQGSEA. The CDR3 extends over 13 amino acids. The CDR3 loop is CSGTSDSSYEQYF. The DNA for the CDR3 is TGCAGCGGGACTAGCGATAGCTCCTACGAGCAGTACTTC.

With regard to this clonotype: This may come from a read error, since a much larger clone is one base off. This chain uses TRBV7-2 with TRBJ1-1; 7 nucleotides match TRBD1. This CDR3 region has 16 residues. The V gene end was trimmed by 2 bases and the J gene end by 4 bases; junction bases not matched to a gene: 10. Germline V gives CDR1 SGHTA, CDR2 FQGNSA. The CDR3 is CASSLRVAGGSTEAFF. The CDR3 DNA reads TGTGCCAGCAGCTTAAGAGTTGCAGGGGGTTCCACTGAAGCTTTCTTT. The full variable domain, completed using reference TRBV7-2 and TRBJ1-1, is GAGVSQSPSNKVTEKGKDVELRCDPISGHTALYWYRQSLGQGLEFLIYFQGNSAPDKSGLPSDRFSAERTGGSVSTLTIQRTQQEDSAVYLCASSLRVAGGSTEAFFGQGTRLTVV.

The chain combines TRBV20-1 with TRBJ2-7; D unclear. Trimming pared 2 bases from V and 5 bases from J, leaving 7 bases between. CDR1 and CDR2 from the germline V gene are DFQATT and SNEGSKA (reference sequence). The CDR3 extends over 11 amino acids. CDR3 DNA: TGCAGTGCTAGACAATACAACGAGCAGTACTTC. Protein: CSARQYNEQYF.

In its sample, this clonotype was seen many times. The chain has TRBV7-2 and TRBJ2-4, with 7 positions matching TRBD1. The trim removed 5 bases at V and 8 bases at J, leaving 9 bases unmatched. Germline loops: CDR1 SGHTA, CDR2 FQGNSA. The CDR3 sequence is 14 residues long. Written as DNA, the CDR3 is TGTGCCAGCAGCGAAAGTGACAGGGATTACATTCAGTACTTC. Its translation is CASSESDRDYIQYF.

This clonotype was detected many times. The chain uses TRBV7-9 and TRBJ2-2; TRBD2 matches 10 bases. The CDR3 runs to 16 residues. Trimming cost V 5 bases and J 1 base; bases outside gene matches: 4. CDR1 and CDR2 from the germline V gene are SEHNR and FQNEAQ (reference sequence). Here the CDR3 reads CASSLGLAENTGELFF. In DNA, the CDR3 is TGTGCCAGCAGCCTAGGACTAGCGGAGAACACCGGGGAGCTGTTTTTT.

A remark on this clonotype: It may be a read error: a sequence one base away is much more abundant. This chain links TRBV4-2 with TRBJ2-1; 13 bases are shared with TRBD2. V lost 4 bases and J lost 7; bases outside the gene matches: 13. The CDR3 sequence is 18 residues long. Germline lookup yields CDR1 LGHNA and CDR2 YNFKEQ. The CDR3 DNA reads TGTGCCAGCAGCCGAGATCCCTCACTAGCGGGAGGGGAAAATGAGCAGTTCTTC. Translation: CASSRDPSLAGGENEQFF.

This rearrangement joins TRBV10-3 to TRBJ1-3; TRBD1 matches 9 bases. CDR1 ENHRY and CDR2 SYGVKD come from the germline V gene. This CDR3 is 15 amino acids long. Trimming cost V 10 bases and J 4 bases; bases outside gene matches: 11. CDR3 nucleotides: TGTGCCACCCAGTACCCGGACAGGGGAGGAAACACCATATATTTT. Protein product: CATQYPDRGGNTIYF.

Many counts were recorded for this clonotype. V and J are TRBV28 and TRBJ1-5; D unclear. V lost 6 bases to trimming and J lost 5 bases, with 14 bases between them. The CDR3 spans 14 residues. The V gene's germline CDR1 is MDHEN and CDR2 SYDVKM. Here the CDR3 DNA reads TGTGCCAGCAGCCCAGTCCCAGAACATCAGCCCCAGCATTTT. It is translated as CASSPVPEHQPQHF.

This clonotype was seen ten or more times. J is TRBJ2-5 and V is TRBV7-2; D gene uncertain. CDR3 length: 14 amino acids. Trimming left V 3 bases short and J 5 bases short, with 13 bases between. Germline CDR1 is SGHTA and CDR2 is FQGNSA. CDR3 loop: CASSFRVVGETQYF. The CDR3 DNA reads TGTGCCAGCAGCTTTAGAGTGGTAGGGGAGACCCAGTACTTC.

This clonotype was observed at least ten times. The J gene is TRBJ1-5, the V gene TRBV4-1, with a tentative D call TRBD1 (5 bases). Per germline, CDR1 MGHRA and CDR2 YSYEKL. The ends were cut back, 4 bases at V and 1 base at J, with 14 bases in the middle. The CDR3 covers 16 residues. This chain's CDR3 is CASSRAGVASNQPQHF. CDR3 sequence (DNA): TGCGCCAGCAGCCGGGCGGGGGTGGCCAGCAATCAGCCCCAGCATTTT.

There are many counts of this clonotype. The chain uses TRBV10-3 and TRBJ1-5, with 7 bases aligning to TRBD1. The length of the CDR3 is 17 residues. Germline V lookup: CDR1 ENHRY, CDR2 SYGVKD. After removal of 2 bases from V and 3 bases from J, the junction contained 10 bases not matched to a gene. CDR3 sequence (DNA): TGTGCCATCAGTGAGGCGAAGGTTGGGACAGTCAATCAGCCCCAGCATTTT. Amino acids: CAISEAKVGTVNQPQHF.

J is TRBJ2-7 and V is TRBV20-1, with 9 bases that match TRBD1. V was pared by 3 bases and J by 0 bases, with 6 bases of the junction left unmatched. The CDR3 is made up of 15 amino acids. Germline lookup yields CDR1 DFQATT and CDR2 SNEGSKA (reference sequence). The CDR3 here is CSASGDRGYSYEQYF. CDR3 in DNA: TGCAGTGCTAGTGGCGACAGGGGGTACTCCTACGAGCAGTACTTC.

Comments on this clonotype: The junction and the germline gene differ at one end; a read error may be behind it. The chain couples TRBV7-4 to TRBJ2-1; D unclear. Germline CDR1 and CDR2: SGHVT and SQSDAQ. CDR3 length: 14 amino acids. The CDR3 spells CASRPELAYNEQFF. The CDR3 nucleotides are TGCGCCAGCAGACCCGAGCTGGCCTACAATGAGCAGTTCTTC.

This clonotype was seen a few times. The CDR3 protein is CASSLLAGGKETQYF. DNA of the CDR3: TGTGCCAGCAGCCTTCTAGCGGGAGGGAAAGAGACCCAGTACTTC. The chain employs TRBV9 and TRBJ2-5, with 12 bases matching TRBD2. Germline CDR1 SGDLS, CDR2 YYNGEE. Trimming removed 4 bases from V and 3 bases from J; junction bases left unmatched: 4. The CDR3 length is 15 residues. Full variable domain (missing parts from reference TRBV9 and TRBJ2-5): DSGVTQTPKHLITATGQRVTLRCSPRSGDLSVYWYQQSLDQGLQFLIQYYNGEERAKGNILERFSAQQFPDLHSELNLSSLELGDSALYFCASSLLAGGKETQYFGPGTRLLVL.

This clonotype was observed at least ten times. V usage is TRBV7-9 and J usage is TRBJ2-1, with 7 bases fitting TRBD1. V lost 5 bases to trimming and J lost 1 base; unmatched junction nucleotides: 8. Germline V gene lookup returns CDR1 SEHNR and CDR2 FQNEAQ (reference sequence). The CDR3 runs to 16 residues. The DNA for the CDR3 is TGTGCCAGCAGCCCGCGACAGGGAAGGTCCTACAATGAGCAGTTCTTC. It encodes CASSPRQGRSYNEQFF.

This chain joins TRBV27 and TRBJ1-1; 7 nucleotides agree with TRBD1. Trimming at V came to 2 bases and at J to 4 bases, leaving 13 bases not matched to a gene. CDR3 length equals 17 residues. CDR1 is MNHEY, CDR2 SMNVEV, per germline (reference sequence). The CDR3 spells CASSLTPGGAGGTEAFF. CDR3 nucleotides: TGTGCCAGCAGTTTAACTCCAGGAGGGGCAGGGGGCACTGAAGCTTTCTTT.

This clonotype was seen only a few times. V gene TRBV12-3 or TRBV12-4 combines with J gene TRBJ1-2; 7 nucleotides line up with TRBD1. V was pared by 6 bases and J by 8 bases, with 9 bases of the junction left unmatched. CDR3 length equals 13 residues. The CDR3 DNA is TGTGCCAGCAGCCACGGACAGGCGAGGGGCTACACCTTC. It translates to CASSHGQARGYTF.

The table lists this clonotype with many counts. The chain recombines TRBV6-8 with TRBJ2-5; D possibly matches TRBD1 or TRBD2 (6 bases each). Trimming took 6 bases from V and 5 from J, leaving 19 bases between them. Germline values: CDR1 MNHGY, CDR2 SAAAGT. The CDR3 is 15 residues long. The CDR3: CASSPPGGSEETQYF. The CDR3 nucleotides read TGTGCCAGCAGCCCCCCCGGGGGCAGCGAGGAGACCCAGTACTTC.

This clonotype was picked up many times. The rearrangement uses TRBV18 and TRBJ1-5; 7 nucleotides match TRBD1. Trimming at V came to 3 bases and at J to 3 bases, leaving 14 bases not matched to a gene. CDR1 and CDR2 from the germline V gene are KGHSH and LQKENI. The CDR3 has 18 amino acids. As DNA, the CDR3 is TGTGCCAGCTCACCTCGGGGACAGTCGGTCCCAGACAATCAGCCCCAGCATTTT. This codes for CASSPRGQSVPDNQPQHF.

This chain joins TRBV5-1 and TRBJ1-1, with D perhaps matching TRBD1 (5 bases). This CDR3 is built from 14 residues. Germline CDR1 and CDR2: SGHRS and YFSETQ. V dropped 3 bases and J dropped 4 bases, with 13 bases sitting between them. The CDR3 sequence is CASSSITGGTEAFF. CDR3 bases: TGCGCCAGCAGCTCCATCACGGGGGGCACTGAAGCTTTCTTT. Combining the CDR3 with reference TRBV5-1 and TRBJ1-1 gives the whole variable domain KAGVTQTPRYLIKTRGQQVTLSCSPISGHRSVSWYQQTPGQGLQFLFEYFSETQRNKGNFPGRFSGRQFSNSRSEMNVSTLELGDSALYLCASSSITGGTEAFFGQGTRLTVV.

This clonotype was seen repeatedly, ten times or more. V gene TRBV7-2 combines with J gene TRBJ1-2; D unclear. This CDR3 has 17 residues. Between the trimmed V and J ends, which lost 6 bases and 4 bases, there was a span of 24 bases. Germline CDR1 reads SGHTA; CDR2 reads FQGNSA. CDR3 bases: TGTGCCAGCAGTTTTCTGGGGTTGAGGCAGATTCCCTATGGCTACACCTTC. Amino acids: CASSFLGLRQIPYGYTF.

In DNA, the CDR3 is TGCAGCCACCCAATGGGCAGGGAGAGTTTTTGGGCCAAAAACATTCAGTACTTC. It codes for CSHPMGRESFWAKNIQYF. The chain links TRBV29-1 to TRBJ2-4; either TRBD1 or TRBD2 may supply D (5 bases each). V gave up 8 bases and J gave up 1 base, with 27 bases separating them. The length of the CDR3 is 18 residues. Germline CDR1 reads SQVTM; CDR2 reads ANQGSEA.

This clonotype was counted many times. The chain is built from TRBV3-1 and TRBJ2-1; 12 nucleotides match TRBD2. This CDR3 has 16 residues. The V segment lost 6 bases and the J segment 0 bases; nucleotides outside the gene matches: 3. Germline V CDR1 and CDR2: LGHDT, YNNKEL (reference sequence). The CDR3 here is CASRLGLAGSYNEQFF. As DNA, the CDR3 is TGTGCCAGCAGACTGGGACTAGCGGGCTCCTACAATGAGCAGTTCTTC.

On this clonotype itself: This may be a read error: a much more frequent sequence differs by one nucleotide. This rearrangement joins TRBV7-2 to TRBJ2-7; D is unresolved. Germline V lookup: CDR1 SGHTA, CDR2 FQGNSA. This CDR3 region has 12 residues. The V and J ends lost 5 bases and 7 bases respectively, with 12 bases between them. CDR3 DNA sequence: TGTGCCAGCAGCGCCCTGCCGGAGGAGCAGTACTTC. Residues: CASSALPEEQYF.

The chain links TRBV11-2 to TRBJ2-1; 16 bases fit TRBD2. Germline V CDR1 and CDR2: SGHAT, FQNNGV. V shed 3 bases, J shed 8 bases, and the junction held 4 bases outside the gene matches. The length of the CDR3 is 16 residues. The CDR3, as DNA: TGTGCCAGCAGCTTGGGACTAGCGGGAGGGTCAGATGAGCAGTTCTTC. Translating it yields CASSLGLAGGSDEQFF.